The TCR beta chain described here comes from a study of a mutant IDH1 vaccine in newly diagnosed glioma. At the level of the study: Investigators started vaccination 4-6 weeks after radiotherapy alone, or with temozolomide cycles. Beforehand, treatment had been radiotherapy, temozolomide, or both; the majority received both. Whole-study findings and limits: Variations in leading peripheral T cell clonotypes appeared to have no connection with pseudoprogression.

Sequenced by immunoSEQ multiplex PCR; TCRdb stores in-frame clones only, minus some. Of under 50,000 clones in the sample, around 90% are singletons; the top ten hold approximately 4.1%. Time point in this sample: week 23, last vaccination. In the vaccine, a single dose held 300 ug of the mutant IDH1 20-mer peptide, along with topical imiquimod. Worth noting for this clone: Its cognate antigen is unknown.

This CDR3 region has 16 residues. The germline V and J ends were trimmed by 2 bases and 1 base, with 14 bases remaining between them. From germline, CDR1 is MNHEY and CDR2 SMNVEV (reference sequence). Sample: PBMCs, taken from a glioma patient whose treatment included an IDH1 peptide vaccine. The J gene is TRBJ1-1, the V gene TRBV27; tentatively, D is TRBD1 (6 bases). This receptor was taken from a man in his fifties or sixties with glioma. CDR3 coding DNA: TGTGCCAGCAGTTTAAGAGTTGGGGGCAAGAACACTGAAGCTTTCTTT. Its translation is CASSLRVGGKNTEAFF.